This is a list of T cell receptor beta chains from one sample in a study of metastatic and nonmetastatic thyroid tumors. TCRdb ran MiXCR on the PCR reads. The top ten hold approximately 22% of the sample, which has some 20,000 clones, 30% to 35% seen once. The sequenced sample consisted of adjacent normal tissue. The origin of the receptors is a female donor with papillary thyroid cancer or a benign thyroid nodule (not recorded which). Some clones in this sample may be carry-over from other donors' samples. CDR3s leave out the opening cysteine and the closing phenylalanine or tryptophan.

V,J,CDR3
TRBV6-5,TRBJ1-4,ASSYPRVPGTGDEKLF
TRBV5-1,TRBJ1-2,ASSLGQGPSSIRYGYT
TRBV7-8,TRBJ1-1,ASSLQGRTEAF
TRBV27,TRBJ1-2,ASSSYPTETYGYT
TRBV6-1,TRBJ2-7,ASGFGTGFNEQY
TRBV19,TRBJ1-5,ASSATGQGDQPQH
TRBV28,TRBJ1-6,ASVGGSSYNSPLH
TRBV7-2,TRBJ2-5,ASSLSGGRTGGRETQY
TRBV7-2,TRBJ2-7,ASSRGQGAHEQY
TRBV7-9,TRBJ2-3,ASSLAGTGKADTQY
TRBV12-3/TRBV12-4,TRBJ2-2,ASSRADGDRELF
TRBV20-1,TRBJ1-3,SVTDRGRGNTIY
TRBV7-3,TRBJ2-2,ASSSPTTGELF
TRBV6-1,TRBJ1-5,ASTWDGFGNQPQH
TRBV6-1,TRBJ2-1,ASTPHGAYNEQF
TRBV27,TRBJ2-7,ASSLCPSGVTYEQY
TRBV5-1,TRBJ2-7,ASSRGQSLYEQY
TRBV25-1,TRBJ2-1,ASSGLPYNEQF
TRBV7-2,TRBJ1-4,ASSLGPGSEKLF
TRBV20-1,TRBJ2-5,SGGLETQY
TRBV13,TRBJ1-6,ASSLSSGDLH
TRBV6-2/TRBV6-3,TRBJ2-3,ASSYRQGGGTDTQY
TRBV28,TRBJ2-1,ASRLAGDNEQF
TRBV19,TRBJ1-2,ASSDRIYGYT
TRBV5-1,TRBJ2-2,ASSLDTNTGELF
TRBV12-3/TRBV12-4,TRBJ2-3,ASSLQGEISTDTQY
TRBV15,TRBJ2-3,ATRPEQGISADTQY
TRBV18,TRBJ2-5,ASSPPTLYETQY
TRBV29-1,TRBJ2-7,SATGAYEQY
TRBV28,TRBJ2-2,ASRPGLAEGGELF
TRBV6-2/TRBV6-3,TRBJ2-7,ASTNQQEAGYEQY